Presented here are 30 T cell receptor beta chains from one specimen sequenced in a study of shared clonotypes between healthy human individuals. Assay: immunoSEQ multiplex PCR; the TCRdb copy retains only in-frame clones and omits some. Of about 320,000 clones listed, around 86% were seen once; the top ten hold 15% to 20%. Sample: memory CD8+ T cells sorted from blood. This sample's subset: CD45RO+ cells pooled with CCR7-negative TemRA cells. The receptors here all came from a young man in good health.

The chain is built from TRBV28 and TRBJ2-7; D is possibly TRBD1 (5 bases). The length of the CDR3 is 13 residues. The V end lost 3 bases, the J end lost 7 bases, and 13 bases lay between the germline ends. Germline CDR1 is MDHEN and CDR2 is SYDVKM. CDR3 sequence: CASSFRTFWEQYF. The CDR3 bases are TGTGCCAGCAGTTTCAGGACATTTTGGGAGCAGTACTTC.

CDR3 DNA sequence: TGCGCCAGCAGCTTCTCGGGGGTTGAATATGGCTACACCTTC. The encoded protein is CASSFSGVEYGYTF. The chain uses TRBV5-1 and TRBJ1-2, with D possibly matching TRBD1 (5 bases). CDR1 SGHRS and CDR2 YFSETQ come from the germline V gene. The V end lost 2 bases, the J end lost 5 bases, and 13 bases lay between the germline ends. The CDR3 is 14 residues long. The full variable domain, rest sourced from reference TRBV5-1 and TRBJ1-2, is KAGVTQTPRYLIKTRGQQVTLSCSPISGHRSVSWYQQTPGQGLQFLFEYFSETQRNKGNFPGRFSGRQFSNSRSEMNVSTLELGDSALYLCASSFSGVEYGYTFGSGTRLTVV.

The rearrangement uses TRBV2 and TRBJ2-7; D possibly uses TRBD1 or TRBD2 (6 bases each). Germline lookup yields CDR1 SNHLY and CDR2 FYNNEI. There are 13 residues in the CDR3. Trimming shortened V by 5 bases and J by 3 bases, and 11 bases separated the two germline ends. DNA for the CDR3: TGTGCCAGCAGTCGCGAGGGGGGCTACGAGCAGTACTTC. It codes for CASSREGGYEQYF.

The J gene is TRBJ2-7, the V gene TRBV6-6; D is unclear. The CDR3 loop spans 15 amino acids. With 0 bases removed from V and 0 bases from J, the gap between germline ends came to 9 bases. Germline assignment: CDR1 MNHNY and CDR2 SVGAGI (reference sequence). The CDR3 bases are TGTGCCAGCAGTTACTCAGGGTTTGGCTCCTACGAGCAGTACTTC. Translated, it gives CASSYSGFGSYEQYF.

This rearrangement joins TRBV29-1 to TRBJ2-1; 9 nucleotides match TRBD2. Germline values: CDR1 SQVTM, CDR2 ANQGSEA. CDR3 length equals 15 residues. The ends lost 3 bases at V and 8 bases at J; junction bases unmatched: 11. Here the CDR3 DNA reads TGCAGCGTTGAGGGGGGGAGCGGGAGGCCCCATGAGCAGTTCTTC. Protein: CSVEGGSGRPHEQFF.

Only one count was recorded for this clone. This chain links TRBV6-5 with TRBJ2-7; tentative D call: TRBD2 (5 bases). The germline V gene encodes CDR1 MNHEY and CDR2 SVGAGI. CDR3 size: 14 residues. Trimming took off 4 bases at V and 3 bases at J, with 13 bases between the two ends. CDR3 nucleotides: TGTGCCAGCAGTTTTACTAGTATCGACTACGAGCAGTACTTC. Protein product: CASSFTSIDYEQYF.

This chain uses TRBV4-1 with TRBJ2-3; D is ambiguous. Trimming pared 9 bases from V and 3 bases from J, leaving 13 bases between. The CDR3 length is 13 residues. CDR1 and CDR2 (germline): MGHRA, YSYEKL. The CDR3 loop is CASRLTGTDTQYF. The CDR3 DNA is TGCGCCAGTAGACTTACGGGTACAGATACGCAGTATTTT.

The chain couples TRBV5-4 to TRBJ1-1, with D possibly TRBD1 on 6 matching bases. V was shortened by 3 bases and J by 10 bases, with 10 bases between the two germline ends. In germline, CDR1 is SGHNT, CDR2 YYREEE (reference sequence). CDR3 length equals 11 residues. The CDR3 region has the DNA TGTGCCAGCAGCTCCTTACAGGGAGCTTTCTTT. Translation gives CASSSLQGAFF.

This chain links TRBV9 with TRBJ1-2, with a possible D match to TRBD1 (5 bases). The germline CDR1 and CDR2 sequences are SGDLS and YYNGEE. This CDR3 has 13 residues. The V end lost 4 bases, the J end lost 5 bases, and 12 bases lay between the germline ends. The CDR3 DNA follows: TGTGCCAGCAGCTTCCGGGACGGGTATGGCTACACCTTC. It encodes CASSFRDGYGYTF.

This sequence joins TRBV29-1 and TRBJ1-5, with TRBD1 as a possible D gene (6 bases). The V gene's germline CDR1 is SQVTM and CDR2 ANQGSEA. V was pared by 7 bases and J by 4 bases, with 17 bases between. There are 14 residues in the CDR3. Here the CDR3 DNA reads TGCAGCGCCCAATTTACAGGGTCGAATCAGCCCCAGCATTTT. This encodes CSAQFTGSNQPQHF.

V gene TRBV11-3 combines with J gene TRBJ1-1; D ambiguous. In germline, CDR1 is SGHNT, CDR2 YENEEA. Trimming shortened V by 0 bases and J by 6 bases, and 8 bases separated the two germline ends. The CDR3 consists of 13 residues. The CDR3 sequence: CASSLDGSAEAFF. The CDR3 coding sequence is TGTGCCAGCAGCTTAGATGGGAGCGCTGAAGCTTTCTTT.

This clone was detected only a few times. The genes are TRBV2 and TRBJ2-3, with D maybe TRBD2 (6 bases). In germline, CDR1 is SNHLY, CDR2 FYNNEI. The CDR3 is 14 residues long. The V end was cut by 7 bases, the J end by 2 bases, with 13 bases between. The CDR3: CASTAGTPTDTQYF. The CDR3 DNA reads TGTGCCAGCACCGCGGGGACTCCCACAGATACGCAGTATTTT.

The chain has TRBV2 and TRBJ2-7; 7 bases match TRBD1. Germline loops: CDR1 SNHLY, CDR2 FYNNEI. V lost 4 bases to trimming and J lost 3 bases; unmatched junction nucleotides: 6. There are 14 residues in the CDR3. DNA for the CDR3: TGTGCCAGCAGTGGAGGGGACAGCCTCTACGAGCAGTACTTC. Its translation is CASSGGDSLYEQYF.

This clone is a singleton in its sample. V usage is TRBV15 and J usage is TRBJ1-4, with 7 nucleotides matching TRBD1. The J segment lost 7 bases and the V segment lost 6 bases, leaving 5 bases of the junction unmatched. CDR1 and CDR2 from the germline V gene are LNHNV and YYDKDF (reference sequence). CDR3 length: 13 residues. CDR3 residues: CATRDRQGEKLFF. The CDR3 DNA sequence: TGTGCCACCAGGGACCGACAGGGTGAAAAACTGTTTTTT.

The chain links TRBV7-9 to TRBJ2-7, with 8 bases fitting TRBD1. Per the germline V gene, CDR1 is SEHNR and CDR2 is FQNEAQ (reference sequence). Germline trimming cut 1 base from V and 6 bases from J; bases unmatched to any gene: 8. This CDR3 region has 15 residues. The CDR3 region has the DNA TGTGCCAGCAGCTTAGTCGGGACAGGTCTTCTCGAGCAGTACTTC. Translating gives CASSLVGTGLLEQYF.

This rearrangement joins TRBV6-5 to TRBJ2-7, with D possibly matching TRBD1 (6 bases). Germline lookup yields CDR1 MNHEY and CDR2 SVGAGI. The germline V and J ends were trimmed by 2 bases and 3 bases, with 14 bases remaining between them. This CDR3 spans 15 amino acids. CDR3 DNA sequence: TGTGCCAGCAGTTACGGCTCAGGGGCTTTCTACGAGCAGTACTTC. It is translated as CASSYGSGAFYEQYF.

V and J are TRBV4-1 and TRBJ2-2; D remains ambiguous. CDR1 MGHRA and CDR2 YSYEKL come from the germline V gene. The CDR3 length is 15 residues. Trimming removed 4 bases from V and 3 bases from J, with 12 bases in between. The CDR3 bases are TGCGCCAGCAGCCTAAAAACACCCTACACCGGGGAGCTGTTTTTT. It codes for CASSLKTPYTGELFF.

This CDR3 is CASSDLRGQTIVKETQYF. The CDR3 nucleotides are TGTGCCAGCAGCGACCTACGGGGACAGACCATAGTAAAAGAGACCCAGTACTTC. The J gene is TRBJ2-5, the V gene TRBV11-2; 7 bases line up with TRBD1. The V segment lost 5 bases and the J segment 3 bases; nucleotides outside the gene matches: 18. Per the germline V gene, CDR1 is SGHAT and CDR2 is FQNNGV. This CDR3 spans 18 amino acids. The full variable domain, rest sourced from reference TRBV11-2 and TRBJ2-5, is EAGVAQSPRYKIIEKRQSVAFWCNPISGHATLYWYQQILGQGPKLLIQFQNNGVVDDSQLPKDRFSAERLKGVDSTLKIQPAKLEDSAVYLCASSDLRGQTIVKETQYFGPGTRLLVL.

CDR3 bases: TGTGCCAGCACCCCGGGGGGACAGGGGGCGAAAGATACGCAGTATTTT. This gives the protein CASTPGGQGAKDTQYF. The chain has TRBV6-6 and TRBJ2-3; 12 bases align to TRBD1. Germline CDR1 reads MNHNY; CDR2 reads SVGAGI (reference sequence). The trim removed 7 bases at V and 5 bases at J, leaving 10 bases unmatched. This CDR3 contains 16 residues.

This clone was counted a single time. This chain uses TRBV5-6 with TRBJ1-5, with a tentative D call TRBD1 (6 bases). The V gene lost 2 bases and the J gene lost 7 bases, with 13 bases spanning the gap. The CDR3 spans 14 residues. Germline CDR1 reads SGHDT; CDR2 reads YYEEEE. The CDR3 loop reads CASSFSTGFQPQHF. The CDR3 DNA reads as TGTGCCAGCAGCTTTTCAACAGGGTTCCAGCCCCAGCATTTT. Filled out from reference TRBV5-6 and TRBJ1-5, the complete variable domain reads DAGVTQSPTHLIKTRGQQVTLRCSPKSGHDTVSWYQQALGQGPQFIFQYYEEEERQRGNFPDRFSGHQFPNYSSELNVNALLLGDSALYLCASSFSTGFQPQHFGDGTRLSIL.

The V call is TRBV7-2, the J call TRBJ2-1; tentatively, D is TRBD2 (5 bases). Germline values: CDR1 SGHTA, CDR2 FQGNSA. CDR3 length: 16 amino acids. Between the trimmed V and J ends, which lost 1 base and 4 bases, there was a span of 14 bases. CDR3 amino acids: CASSLVSDLTYNEQFF. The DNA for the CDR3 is TGTGCCAGCAGCTTAGTTTCGGACTTGACTTACAATGAGCAGTTCTTC.

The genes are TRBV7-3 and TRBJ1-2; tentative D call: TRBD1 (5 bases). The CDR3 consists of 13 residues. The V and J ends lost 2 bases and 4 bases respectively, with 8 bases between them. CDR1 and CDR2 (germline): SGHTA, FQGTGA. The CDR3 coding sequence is TGTGCCAGCAGCTTACAGGGAGGCTATGGCTACACCTTC. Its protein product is CASSLQGGYGYTF.

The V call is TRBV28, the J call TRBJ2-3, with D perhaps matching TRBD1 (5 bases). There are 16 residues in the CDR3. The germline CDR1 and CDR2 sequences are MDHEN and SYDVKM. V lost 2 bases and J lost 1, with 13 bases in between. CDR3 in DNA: TGTGCCAGCAGTTTAAAGGACGCCAGGGGCACAGATACGCAGTATTTT. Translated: CASSLKDARGTDTQYF. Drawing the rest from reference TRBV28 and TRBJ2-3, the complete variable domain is DVKVTQSSRYLVKRTGEKVFLECVQDMDHENMFWYRQDPGLGLRLIYFSYDVKMKEKGDIPEGYSVSREKKERFSLILESASTNQTSMYLCASSLKDARGTDTQYFGPGTRLTVL.

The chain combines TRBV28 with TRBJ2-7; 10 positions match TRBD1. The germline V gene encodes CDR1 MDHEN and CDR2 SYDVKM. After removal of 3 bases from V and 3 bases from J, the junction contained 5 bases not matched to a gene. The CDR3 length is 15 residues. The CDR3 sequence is CASSFAGTGVYEQYF. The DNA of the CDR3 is TGTGCCAGCAGTTTCGCCGGGACAGGGGTCTACGAGCAGTACTTC.

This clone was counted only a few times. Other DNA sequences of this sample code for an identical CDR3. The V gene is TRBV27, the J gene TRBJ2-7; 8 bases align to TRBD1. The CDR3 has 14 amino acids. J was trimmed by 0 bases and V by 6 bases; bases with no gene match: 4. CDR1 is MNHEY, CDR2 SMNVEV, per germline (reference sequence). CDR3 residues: CASSHRGTSYEQYF. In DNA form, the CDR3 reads TGTGCCAGCAGCCACAGGGGGACCTCCTACGAGCAGTACTTC.

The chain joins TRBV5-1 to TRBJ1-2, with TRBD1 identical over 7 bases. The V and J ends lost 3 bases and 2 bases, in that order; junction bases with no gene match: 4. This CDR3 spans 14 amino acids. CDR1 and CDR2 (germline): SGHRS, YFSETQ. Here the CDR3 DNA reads TGCGCCAGCAGCTACAGGGGCCCAAACTATGGCTACACCTTC. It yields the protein CASSYRGPNYGYTF.

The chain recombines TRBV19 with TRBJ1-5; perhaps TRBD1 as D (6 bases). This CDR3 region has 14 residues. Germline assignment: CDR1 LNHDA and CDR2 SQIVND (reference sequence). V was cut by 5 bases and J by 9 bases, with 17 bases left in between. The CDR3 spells CASSPGTPLRPQHF. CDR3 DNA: TGTGCCAGTAGTCCCGGGACACCACTTAGGCCCCAGCATTTT.

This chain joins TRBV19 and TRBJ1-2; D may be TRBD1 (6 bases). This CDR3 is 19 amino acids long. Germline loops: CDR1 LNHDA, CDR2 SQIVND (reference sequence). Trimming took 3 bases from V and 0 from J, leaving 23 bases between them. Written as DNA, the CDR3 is TGTGCCAGTAGTATTTGGGGTTACGGACAGACGGTAGCTAACTATGGCTACACCTTC. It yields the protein CASSIWGYGQTVANYGYTF.

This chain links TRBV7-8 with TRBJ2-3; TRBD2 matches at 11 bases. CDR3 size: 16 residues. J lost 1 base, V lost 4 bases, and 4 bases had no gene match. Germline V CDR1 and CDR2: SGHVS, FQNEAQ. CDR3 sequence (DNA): TGTGCCAGCAGCTCCCGACTAGCGGGGCGCACAGATACGCAGTATTTT. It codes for CASSSRLAGRTDTQYF.

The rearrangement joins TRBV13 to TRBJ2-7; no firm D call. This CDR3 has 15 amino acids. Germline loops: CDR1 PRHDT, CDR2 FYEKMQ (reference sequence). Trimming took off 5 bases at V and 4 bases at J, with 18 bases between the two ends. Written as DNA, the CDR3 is TGTGCCAGCAGCCAGTCGGGCGAGTTTCAGTACGAGCAGTACTTC. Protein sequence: CASSQSGEFQYEQYF.